Shown below are 27 T cell receptor beta chains from a single sample sequenced in a study of blood T cell repertoires in COVID-19. Produced via immunoSEQ multiplex PCR; TCRdb's table is partial and in-frame only. The table has hundreds of thousands of clones, approximately 90% seen once; the top ten hold under 1.5%. The sequenced sample was peripheral blood. All receptors derive from a woman between 25 and 40 years old with active or convalescent COVID-19.

The chain employs TRBV7-2 and TRBJ1-3; 7 nucleotides line up with TRBD1. Germline CDR1 reads SGHTA; CDR2 reads FQGNSA. The CDR3 is made up of 14 amino acids. Germline trimming cut 3 bases from V and 2 bases from J; bases unmatched to any gene: 1. The CDR3 reads CASSFGQAGNTIYF. CDR3 DNA: TGTGCCAGCAGCTTCGGACAGGCTGGAAACACCATATATTTT.

This clone has a single count. The chain is built from TRBV27 and TRBJ1-5; D may be TRBD1 (5 bases). The CDR3 is 14 amino acids. The germline gives CDR1 MNHEY, CDR2 SMNVEV (reference sequence). V was clipped by 2 bases and J by 7 bases, with 12 bases between them. The CDR3 DNA reads as TGTGCCAGCAGTTTAGGGGCTGAGTGGCAGCCCCAGCATTTT. It yields the protein CASSLGAEWQPQHF.

The rearrangement uses TRBV30 and TRBJ1-2, with 7 nucleotides matching TRBD1. The CDR3 spans 14 residues. The V gene's germline CDR1 is GTSNPN and CDR2 SVGIG (reference sequence). The ends lost 4 bases at V and 4 bases at J; junction bases unmatched: 9. The DNA of the CDR3 is TGTGCCTGGACCATGATGCGGGACAGCTATGGCTACACCTTC. This sequence encodes CAWTMMRDSYGYTF.

The rearrangement joins TRBV19 to TRBJ2-2; D may be TRBD1 (6 bases). Germline CDR1 reads LNHDA; CDR2 reads SQIVND (reference sequence). The V and J ends lost 5 bases and 5 bases respectively, with 12 bases between them. The CDR3 extends over 14 amino acids. CDR3 coding DNA: TGTGCCAGTAGTCTGGGACATTCGACCGGGGAGCTGTTTTTT. Its translation: CASSLGHSTGELFF.

The DNA of the CDR3 is TGTGCCAGCAGTTCCCGTTCCAGGGCTCCCTACAATGAGCAGTTCTTC. Translation gives CASSSRSRAPYNEQFF. The chain uses TRBV6-5 and TRBJ2-1, with TRBD1 as a possible D gene (5 bases). The germline V gene has CDR1 MNHEY and CDR2 SVGAGI. The V gene lost 4 bases and the J gene lost 2 bases, with 15 bases spanning the gap. This CDR3 is built from 16 residues.

The chain employs TRBV19 and TRBJ2-2; TRBD1 aligns across 8 bases. With 7 bases clipped from V and 3 bases from J, the junction kept 10 bases outside the gene matches. From germline, CDR1 is LNHDA and CDR2 SQIVND (reference sequence). The length of the CDR3 is 16 residues. CDR3 region: CASNNRGIADTGELFF. CDR3 nucleotide sequence: TGTGCCAGTAATAACAGGGGGATAGCGGACACCGGGGAGCTGTTTTTT.

The CDR3 nucleotides read TGTGCCAGCAGCCCAAACCTGCGGGTGGTAGAGACCCAGTACTTC. It yields the protein CASSPNLRVVETQYF. This chain connects TRBV27 to TRBJ2-5, with D perhaps matching TRBD2 (5 bases). The CDR3 runs to 15 residues. The germline V gene encodes CDR1 MNHEY and CDR2 SMNVEV (reference sequence). The V gene lost 6 bases and the J gene lost 4 bases, with 18 bases spanning the gap.

The chain employs TRBV18 and TRBJ1-1; D is perhaps TRBD1 (6 bases). Per the germline V gene, CDR1 is KGHSH and CDR2 is LQKENI. The V and J ends lost 3 bases and 0 bases respectively, with 14 bases between them. This CDR3 has 16 amino acids. The CDR3 sequence is CASSPGQSVMNTEAFF. CDR3 coding DNA: TGTGCCAGCTCACCCGGACAGTCCGTCATGAACACTGAAGCTTTCTTT.

The rearrangement uses TRBV7-2 and TRBJ2-7; D gene uncertain. Trimming stripped 2 bases from V and 3 bases from J, with 14 bases between. Germline CDR1 and CDR2: SGHTA and FQGNSA. CDR3 length: 15 residues. The CDR3 protein is CASSLFKAADYEQYF. Written as DNA, the CDR3 is TGTGCCAGCAGCTTATTCAAGGCGGCCGACTACGAGCAGTACTTC.

The gene calls are TRBV6-5 and TRBJ2-5, with a tentative D call TRBD1 (5 bases). Germline V gene data show CDR1 as MNHEY and CDR2 as SVGAGI. This CDR3 has 14 residues. Trimming cost V 2 bases and J 5 bases, with 12 bases left between them. CDR3 amino acids: CASSYRGNWETQYF. The CDR3 DNA is TGTGCCAGCAGTTACAGGGGTAATTGGGAGACCCAGTACTTC.

In this sample, this clone turned up once. The chain links TRBV2 to TRBJ2-5; D may be TRBD1 (5 bases). V was cut by 8 bases and J by 0 bases, with 7 bases left in between. The CDR3 is 12 amino acids. CDR1 is SNHLY and CDR2 is FYNNEI in the germline V gene. The CDR3 region has the DNA TGTGCCAGCCGCAGGGACCAAGAGACCCAGTACTTC. This sequence encodes CASRRDQETQYF.

This clone was observed once. The V call is TRBV20-1, the J call TRBJ2-1; D is ambiguous. The CDR3 spans 14 residues. Deletions cut 3 bases from V and 6 bases from J, with 15 bases between. Germline V CDR1 and CDR2: DFQATT, SNEGSKA (reference sequence). The CDR3 loop reads CSASYGFNVNEQFF. CDR3 coding DNA: TGCAGTGCTAGTTACGGTTTCAATGTCAATGAGCAGTTCTTC.

This chain uses TRBV6-1 with TRBJ2-7; 11 nucleotides agree with TRBD1. With 0 bases clipped from V and 3 bases from J, the junction kept 1 base outside the gene matches. The CDR3 totals 15 residues. Germline lookup yields CDR1 MNHNS and CDR2 SASEGT. CDR3 in amino acids: CASSEAGTGGYEQYF. The CDR3 coding sequence is TGTGCCAGCAGTGAAGCCGGGACAGGGGGCTACGAGCAGTACTTC.

V gene TRBV3-1 (or the pseudogene TRBV3-2) combines with J gene TRBJ1-3, with D maybe TRBD1 (5 bases). The germline V gene has CDR1 LGHDT and CDR2 YNNKEL (reference sequence). The CDR3 extends over 16 amino acids. The ends were cut back, 1 base at V and 3 bases at J, with 13 bases in the middle. Written as DNA, the CDR3 is TGTGCCAGCAGCCAAGCCCGGGGGGAACGTGGAAACACCATATATTTT. This gives the protein CASSQARGERGNTIYF.

The chain employs TRBV6-1 and TRBJ1-2, with D unclear. V was cut by 1 base and J by 5 bases, with 11 bases left in between. The CDR3 length is 14 residues. Germline V lookup: CDR1 MNHNS, CDR2 SASEGT. The CDR3 DNA reads TGTGCCAGCAGTGAAGGGTTGCTATTATATGGCTACACCTTC. As protein: CASSEGLLLYGYTF.

J is TRBJ2-1 and V is TRBV4-2, with 8 bases aligning to TRBD2. Germline assignment: CDR1 LGHNA and CDR2 YNFKEQ. There are 16 residues in the CDR3. Unmatched junction bases numbered 11, after V lost 2 bases and J lost 8 bases. CDR3 protein: CASSQQGAGRGDEQFF. The CDR3 DNA is TGTGCCAGCAGCCAACAGGGAGCGGGGCGGGGGGATGAGCAGTTCTTC.

The chain uses TRBV27 and TRBJ2-5, with D possibly matching TRBD1 (6 bases). The CDR3 totals 13 residues. The ends were cut back, 3 bases at V and 5 bases at J, with 10 bases in the middle. CDR1 is MNHEY, CDR2 SMNVEV, per germline (reference sequence). Here the CDR3 DNA reads TGTGCCAGCAGTTTCCAGGGGCAGGAGACCCAGTACTTC. Translating it yields CASSFQGQETQYF.

This rearrangement joins TRBV27 to TRBJ2-7; 7 positions match TRBD1. CDR1 and CDR2 (germline): MNHEY, SMNVEV (reference sequence). V gave up 5 bases and J gave up 1 base; unmatched junction bases: 5. This CDR3 spans 14 amino acids. The CDR3 spells CASSTTGPSYEQYF. CDR3 bases: TGTGCCAGCAGTACGACAGGGCCGTCCTACGAGCAGTACTTC.

The gene calls are TRBV18 and TRBJ1-6; perhaps TRBD1 as D (5 bases). CDR1 and CDR2 from the germline V gene are KGHSH and LQKENI. V lost 2 bases to trimming and J lost 9 bases, with 17 bases between them. The CDR3 covers 16 residues. This CDR3 reads CASSPSTRGGSSPLHF. The CDR3 nucleotides are TGTGCCAGCTCACCATCGACGAGGGGAGGGAGTTCACCCCTCCACTTT. Full variable domain (remainder filled in from reference TRBV18 and TRBJ1-6): NAGVMQNPRHLVRRRGQEARLRCSPMKGHSHVYWYRQLPEEGLKFMVYLQKENIIDESGMPKERFSAEFPKEGPSILRIQQVVRGDSAAYFCASSPSTRGGSSPLHFGNGTRLTVT.

The chain joins TRBV19 to TRBJ1-1, with TRBD1 matching 8 bases. Germline lookup yields CDR1 LNHDA and CDR2 SQIVND (reference sequence). The V and J ends lost 8 bases and 4 bases, in that order; junction bases with no gene match: 6. This CDR3 comprises 13 residues. The CDR3 spells CASGTDRGTEAFF. CDR3 DNA sequence: TGTGCCAGTGGAACTGACAGGGGCACTGAAGCTTTCTTT.

CDR3 residues: CASSEQGGGTEAFF. CDR3 bases: TGTGCCAGCAGCGAGCAGGGGGGCGGCACTGAAGCTTTCTTT. This chain links TRBV7-9 with TRBJ1-1; 7 bases agree with TRBD1. V was pared by 5 bases and J by 4 bases, with 7 bases of the junction left unmatched. CDR3 length: 14 residues. CDR1 and CDR2 (germline): SEHNR, FQNEAQ (reference sequence).

The chain employs TRBV4-1 and TRBJ2-2; possible D gene TRBD2, 6 bases. Trimming shortened V by 4 bases and J by 4 bases, and 16 bases separated the two germline ends. CDR1 MGHRA and CDR2 YSYEKL come from the germline V gene. The CDR3 loop spans 16 amino acids. The CDR3 bases are TGCGCCAGCAGCCCTCCCGGTGACGGGAGCACCGGGGAGCTGTTTTTT. Its protein is CASSPPGDGSTGELFF.

The rearrangement joins TRBV5-4 to TRBJ2-1, with TRBD2 matching 7 bases. Germline CDR1 and CDR2: SGHNT and YYREEE (reference sequence). The CDR3 contains 18 residues. Losses at the gene ends were 0 bases for V and 1 base for J; bases not matched to a gene: 10. This CDR3 is CASSLARSGRDSYNEQFF. As DNA, the CDR3 is TGTGCCAGCAGCTTGGCCCGTTCTGGGAGGGATTCCTACAATGAGCAGTTCTTC. Filled out from reference TRBV5-4 and TRBJ2-1, the complete variable domain reads ETGVTQSPTHLIKTRGQQVTLRCSSQSGHNTVSWYQQALGQGPQFIFQYYREEENGRGNFPPRFSGLQFPNYSSELNVNALELDDSALYLCASSLARSGRDSYNEQFFGPGTRLTVL.

The chain carries TRBV5-1 and TRBJ2-2, with 11 bases matching TRBD1. CDR1 SGHRS and CDR2 YFSETQ come from the germline V gene. The CDR3 extends over 15 amino acids. J was trimmed by 5 bases and V by 4 bases; bases with no gene match: 4. CDR3 sequence reads: CASSLRDRGTGELFF. The CDR3 bases are TGCGCCAGCAGCCTCCGGGACAGGGGGACCGGGGAGCTGTTTTTT.

The J gene is TRBJ2-1, the V gene TRBV18; 10 positions match TRBD2. The CDR3 length is 17 residues. Germline V gives CDR1 KGHSH, CDR2 LQKENI. Trimming took 0 bases from V and 9 from J; bases not matched to a gene: 11. CDR3 loop: CASSPPSAGGSYGEQFF. CDR3 DNA sequence: TGTGCCAGCTCACCACCGTCAGCGGGAGGGAGTTACGGTGAGCAGTTCTTC.

The J gene is TRBJ1-2, the V gene TRBV5-4, with 10 bases matching TRBD1. Germline lookup yields CDR1 SGHNT and CDR2 YYREEE (reference sequence). The V segment lost 4 bases and the J segment 3 bases; nucleotides outside the gene matches: 6. The CDR3 contains 15 residues. The CDR3 nucleotides read TGTGCCAGCAGCCCCCGGGACAGGGGAGACTATGGCTACACCTTC. It translates to CASSPRDRGDYGYTF.

The V gene is TRBV6-5, the J gene TRBJ1-1; D perhaps matches TRBD1 (5 bases). CDR3 size: 15 residues. CDR1 and CDR2 from the germline V gene are MNHEY and SVGAGI. The V and J ends lost 6 bases and 1 base respectively, with 15 bases between them. This chain's CDR3 is CASSAGRTTNTEAFF. DNA of the CDR3: TGTGCCAGCAGCGCCGGACGGACAACGAACACTGAAGCTTTCTTT.